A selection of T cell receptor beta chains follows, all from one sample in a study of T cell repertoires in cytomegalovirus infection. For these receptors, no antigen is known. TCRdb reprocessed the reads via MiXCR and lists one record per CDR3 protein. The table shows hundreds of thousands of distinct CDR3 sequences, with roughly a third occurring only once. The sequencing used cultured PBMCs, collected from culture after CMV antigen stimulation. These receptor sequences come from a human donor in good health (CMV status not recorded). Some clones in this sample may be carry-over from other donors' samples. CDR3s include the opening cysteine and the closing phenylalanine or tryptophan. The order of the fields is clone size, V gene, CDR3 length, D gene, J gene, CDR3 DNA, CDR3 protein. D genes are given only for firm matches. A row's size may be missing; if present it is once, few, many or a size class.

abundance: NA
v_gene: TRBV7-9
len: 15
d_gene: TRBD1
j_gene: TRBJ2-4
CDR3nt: TGTGCCAGCAGCTTCCCCACAGGGGGCAAAAACATTCAGTACTTC
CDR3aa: CASSFPTGGKNIQYF

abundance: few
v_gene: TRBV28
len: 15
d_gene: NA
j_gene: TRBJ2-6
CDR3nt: TGTGCCAGCAGTTACACATCCTCTGGGGCCAACGTCCTGACTTTC
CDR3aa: CASSYTSSGANVLTF

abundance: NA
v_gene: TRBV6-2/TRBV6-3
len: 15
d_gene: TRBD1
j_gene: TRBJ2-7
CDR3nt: TGTGCCAGCAGTTCCGGGACAGGGGTTGTCTACGAGCAGTACTTC
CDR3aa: CASSSGTGVVYEQYF

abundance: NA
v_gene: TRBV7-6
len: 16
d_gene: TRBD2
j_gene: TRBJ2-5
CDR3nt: TGTGCCAGCATCCGGCAGGCTAGCGGGAGCGGTGAGACCCAGTACTTC
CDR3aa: CASIRQASGSGETQYF

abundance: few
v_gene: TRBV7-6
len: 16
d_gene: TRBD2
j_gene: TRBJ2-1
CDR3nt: TGTGCCAGCAGCTCGCCCCGTGTTGGACTAGCTAATGAGCAGTTCTTC
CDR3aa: CASSSPRVGLANEQFF

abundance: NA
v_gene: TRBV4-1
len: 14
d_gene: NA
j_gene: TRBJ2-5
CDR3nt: TGCGCCAGCAGCCAAGATAGTAGCATGGAGACCCAGTACTTC
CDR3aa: CASSQDSSMETQYF

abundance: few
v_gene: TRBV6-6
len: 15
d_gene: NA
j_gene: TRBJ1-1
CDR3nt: TGTGCCAGCAGTCGACGACAGGTCCTGAACACTGAAGCTTTCTTT
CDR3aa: CASSRRQVLNTEAFF

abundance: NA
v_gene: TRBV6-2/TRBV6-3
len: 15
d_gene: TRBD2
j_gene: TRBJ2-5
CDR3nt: TGTGCCAGCAGTTACCAGACTAGCGGGGGAGAGACCCAGTACTTC
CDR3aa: CASSYQTSGGETQYF

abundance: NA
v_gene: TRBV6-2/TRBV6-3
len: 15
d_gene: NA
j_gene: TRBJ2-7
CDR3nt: TGTGCCAGCAGTTACTCGAGGCGGGACGCCTACGAGCAGTACTTC
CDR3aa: CASSYSRRDAYEQYF

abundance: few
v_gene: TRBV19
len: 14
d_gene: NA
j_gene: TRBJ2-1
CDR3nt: TGTGCCAGTAGTATAGGTGCCGGGCGAAGTGAGCAGTTCTTC
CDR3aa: CASSIGAGRSEQFF

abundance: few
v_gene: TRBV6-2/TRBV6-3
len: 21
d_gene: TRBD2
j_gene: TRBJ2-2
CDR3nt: TGTGCCAGCAGTTACTCGAAGACTAGCGGGAGGGCCTCCCCCTACACCGGGGAGCTGTTTTTT
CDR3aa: CASSYSKTSGRASPYTGELFF

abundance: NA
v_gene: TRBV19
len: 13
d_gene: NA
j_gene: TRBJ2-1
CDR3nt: TGTGCCAGTTCTTTCCAGCAATTCAATGAGCAGTTCTTC
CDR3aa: CASSFQQFNEQFF

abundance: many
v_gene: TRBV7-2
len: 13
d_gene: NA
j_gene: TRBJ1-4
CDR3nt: TGTGCCAGCAGCTTAATTTTTGCCGAAAAACTGTTTTTT
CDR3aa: CASSLIFAEKLFF

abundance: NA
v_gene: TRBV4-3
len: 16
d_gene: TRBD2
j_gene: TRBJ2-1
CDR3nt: TGCGCCAGCAGTCCGAGGGGGACTAGGGGACGGGATGAGCAGTTCTTC
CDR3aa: CASSPRGTRGRDEQFF

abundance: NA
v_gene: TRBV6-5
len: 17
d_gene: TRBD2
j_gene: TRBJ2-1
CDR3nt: TGTGCCAGCAGTTACGGGGCTAGCGGGGGCTCCTACAATGAGCAGTTCTTC
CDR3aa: CASSYGASGGSYNEQFF

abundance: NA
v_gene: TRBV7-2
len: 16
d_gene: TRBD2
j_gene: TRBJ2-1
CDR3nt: TGTGCCAGCAGCTTAGTATTGTCTAGCGGGGTCCCAGAGCAGTTCTTC
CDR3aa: CASSLVLSSGVPEQFF

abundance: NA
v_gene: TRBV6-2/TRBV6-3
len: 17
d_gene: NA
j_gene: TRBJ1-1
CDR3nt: TGTGCCAGCAGTTACCGGAATCAAAGACCGTCGAACACTGAAGCTTTCTTT
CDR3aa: CASSYRNQRPSNTEAFF

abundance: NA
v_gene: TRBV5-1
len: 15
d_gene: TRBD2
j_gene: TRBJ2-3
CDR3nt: TGCGCCAGCAGCTCCCTAGGGGAGCGGGGAGATACGCAGTATTTT
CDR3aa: CASSSLGERGDTQYF

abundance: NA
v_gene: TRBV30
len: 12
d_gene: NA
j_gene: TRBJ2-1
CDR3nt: TGTGCCTGGATCCGAGGGTTGAATGAGCAGTTCTTC
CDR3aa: CAWIRGLNEQFF

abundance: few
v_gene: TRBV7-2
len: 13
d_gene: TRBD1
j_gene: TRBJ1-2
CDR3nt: TGTGCCAGCAGCGGAGACAGGGCCTATGGCTACACCTTC
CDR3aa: CASSGDRAYGYTF

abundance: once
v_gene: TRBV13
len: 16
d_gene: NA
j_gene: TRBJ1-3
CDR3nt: TGTGCCAGCAGCTCGCCAAGGGGGGGAACTGGAAACACCATATATTTT
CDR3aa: CASSSPRGGTGNTIYF

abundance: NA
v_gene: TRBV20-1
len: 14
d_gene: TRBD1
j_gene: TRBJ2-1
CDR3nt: TGCAGTGCCCCGGGGCAGGGGGCGCGGAATGAGCAGTTCTTC
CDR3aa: CSAPGQGARNEQFF

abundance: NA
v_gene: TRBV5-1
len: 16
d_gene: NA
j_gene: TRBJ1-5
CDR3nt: TGCGCCAGCAGCTTGGTCCAGGGATGGAGCAATCAGCCCCAGCATTTT
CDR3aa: CASSLVQGWSNQPQHF

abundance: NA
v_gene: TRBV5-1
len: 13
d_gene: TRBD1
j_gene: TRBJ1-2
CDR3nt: TGCGCCAGCAGACCCGGACAGGGGTATGGCTACACCTTC
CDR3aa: CASRPGQGYGYTF

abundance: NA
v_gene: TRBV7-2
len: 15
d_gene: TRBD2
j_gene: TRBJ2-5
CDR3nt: TGTGCCAGCGGAAGACTAGCGGGAGAGGTCGAGACCCAGTACTTC
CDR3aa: CASGRLAGEVETQYF

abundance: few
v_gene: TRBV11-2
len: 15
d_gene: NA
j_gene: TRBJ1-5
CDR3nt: TGTGCCAGCAGCTTAAATTCGGGGGCGGGTCAGCCCCAGCATTTT
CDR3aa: CASSLNSGAGQPQHF

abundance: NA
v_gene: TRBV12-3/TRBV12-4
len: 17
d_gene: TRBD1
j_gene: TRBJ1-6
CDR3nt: TGTGCCAGCAGGATAGACAGGGTGGCTTCCTATAATTCACCCCTCCACTTT
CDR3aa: CASRIDRVASYNSPLHF

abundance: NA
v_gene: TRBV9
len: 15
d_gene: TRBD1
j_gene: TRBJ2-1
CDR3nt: TGTGCCAGAAACAAAGGGGACAGGGGGTACAATGAGCAGTTCTTC
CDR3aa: CARNKGDRGYNEQFF

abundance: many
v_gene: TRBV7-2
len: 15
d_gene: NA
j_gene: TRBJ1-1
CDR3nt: TGTGCCAGCAGCTCACAGACGGATAAGAACACTGAAGCTTTCTTT
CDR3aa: CASSSQTDKNTEAFF

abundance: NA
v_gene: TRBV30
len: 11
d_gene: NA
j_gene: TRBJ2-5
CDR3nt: TGTGCCTGGAGTGTACCGGGGCCCCAGTACTTC
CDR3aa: CAWSVPGPQYF

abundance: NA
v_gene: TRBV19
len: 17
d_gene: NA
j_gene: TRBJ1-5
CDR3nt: TGTGCCAGTAGTGATTACCATGGCAGGGCGTTAGTTCAGCCCCAGCATTTT
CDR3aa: CASSDYHGRALVQPQHF

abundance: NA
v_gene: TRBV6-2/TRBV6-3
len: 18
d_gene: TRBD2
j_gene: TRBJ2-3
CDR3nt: TGTGCCAGCAGTTACGTTTCTAGCGGGAGCCGGATCACAGATACGCAGTATTTT
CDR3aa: CASSYVSSGSRITDTQYF

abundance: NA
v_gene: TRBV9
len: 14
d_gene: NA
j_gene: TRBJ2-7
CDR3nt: TGTGCCAGCAGCGTAGAAGCTGGGGACTACGAGCAGTACTTC
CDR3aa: CASSVEAGDYEQYF